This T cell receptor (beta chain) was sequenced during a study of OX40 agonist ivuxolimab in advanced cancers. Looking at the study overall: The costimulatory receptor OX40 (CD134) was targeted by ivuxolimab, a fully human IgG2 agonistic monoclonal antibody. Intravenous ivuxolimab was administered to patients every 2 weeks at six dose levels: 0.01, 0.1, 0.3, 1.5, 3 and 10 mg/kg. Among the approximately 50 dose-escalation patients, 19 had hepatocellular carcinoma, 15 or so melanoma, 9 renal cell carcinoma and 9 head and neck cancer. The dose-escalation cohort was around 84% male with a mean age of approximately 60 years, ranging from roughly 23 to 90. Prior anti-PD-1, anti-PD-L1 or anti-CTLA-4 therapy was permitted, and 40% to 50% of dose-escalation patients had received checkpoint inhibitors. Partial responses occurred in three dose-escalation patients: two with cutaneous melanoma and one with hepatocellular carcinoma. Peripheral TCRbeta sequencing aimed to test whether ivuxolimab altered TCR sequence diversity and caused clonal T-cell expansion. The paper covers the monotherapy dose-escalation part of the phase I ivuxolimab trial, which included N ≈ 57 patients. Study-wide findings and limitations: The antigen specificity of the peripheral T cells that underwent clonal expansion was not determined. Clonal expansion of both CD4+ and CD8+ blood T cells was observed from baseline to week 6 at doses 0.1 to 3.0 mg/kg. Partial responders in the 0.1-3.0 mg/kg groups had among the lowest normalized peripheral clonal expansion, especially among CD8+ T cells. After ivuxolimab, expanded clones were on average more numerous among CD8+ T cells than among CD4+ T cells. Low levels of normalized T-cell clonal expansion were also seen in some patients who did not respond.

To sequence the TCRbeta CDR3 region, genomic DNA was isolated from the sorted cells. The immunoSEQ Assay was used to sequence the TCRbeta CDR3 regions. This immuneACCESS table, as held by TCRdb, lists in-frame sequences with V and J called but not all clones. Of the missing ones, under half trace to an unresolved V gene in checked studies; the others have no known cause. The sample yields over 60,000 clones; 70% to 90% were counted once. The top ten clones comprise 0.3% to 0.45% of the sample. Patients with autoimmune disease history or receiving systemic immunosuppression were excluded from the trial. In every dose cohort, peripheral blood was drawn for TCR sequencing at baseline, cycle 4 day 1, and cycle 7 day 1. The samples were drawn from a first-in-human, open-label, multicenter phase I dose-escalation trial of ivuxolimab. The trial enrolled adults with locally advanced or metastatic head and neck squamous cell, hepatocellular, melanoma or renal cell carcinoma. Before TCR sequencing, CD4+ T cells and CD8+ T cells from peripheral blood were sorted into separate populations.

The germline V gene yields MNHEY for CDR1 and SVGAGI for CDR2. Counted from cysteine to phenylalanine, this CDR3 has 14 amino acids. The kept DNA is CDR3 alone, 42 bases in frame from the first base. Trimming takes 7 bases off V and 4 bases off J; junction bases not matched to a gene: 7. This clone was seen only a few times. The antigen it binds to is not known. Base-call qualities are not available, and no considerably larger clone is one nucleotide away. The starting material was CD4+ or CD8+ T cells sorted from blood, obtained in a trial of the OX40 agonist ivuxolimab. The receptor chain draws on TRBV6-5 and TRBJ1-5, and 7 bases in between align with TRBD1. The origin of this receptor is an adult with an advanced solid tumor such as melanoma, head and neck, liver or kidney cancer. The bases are TGTGCCAGCAACGTGACAGGGATGAATCAGCCCCAGCATTTT. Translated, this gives CASNVTGMNQPQHF.